The present TCR beta chain was sequenced within a study of T cell clones after liver transplantation. Looking at the study overall: TCRbeta sequencing after a pre-transplant mixed lymphocyte reaction identified graft-donor-reactive clones, later tracked in post-transplant blood. Pre-transplant mixed lymphocyte reactions yielded third-party-reactive TCRbeta sequences as comparators for graft-donor-reactive sequences.

Study-level results: Conclusions were preliminary, with small, heterogeneous patient groups. A significant post-transplant drop in circulating graft-donor-reactive CD4 TCRbeta sequences occurred in most of the 8 subjects.

The CDR3 consists of 20 residues. The V gene's germline CDR1 is MNHEY and CDR2 SMNVEV (reference sequence). With 8 bases clipped from V and 8 bases from J, the junction kept 25 bases outside the gene matches. Sequenced by immunoSEQ multiplex PCR; TCRdb stores in-frame clones only, minus some. The data contain about 99,000 clones, under 90% of them singletons. Concerning this clone itself: Antigen unknown.

Material: CD4+ T cells from blood, obtained around 49 months after liver transplant. The chain links TRBV27 to TRBJ1-6; 9 bases match TRBD1. This clonotype was sampled from a human patient who received a liver transplant. Among the T cells, some may be from the graft donor. In nucleotides, the CDR3 is TGTGCCAGCGGCCGGATTGTGGGGACAGGGTACCCTCTAAGTGATTCACCCCTCCACTTT. This encodes CASGRIVGTGYPLSDSPLHF.